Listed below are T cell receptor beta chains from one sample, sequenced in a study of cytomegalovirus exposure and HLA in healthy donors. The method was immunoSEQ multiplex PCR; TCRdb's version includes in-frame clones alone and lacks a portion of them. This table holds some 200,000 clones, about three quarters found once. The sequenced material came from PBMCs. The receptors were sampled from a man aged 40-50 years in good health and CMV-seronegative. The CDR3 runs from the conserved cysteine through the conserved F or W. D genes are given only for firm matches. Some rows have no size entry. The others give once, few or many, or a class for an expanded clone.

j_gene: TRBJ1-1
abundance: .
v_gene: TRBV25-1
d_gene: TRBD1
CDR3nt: TGTGCCAGCACCTCGACAGGGGGGCCGTCTGAAGCTTTCTTT
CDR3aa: CASTSTGGPSEAFF

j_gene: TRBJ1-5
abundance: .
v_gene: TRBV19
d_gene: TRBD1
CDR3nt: TGTGCCAGCGCCGGAGGGGGCGTGTGGAATCAGCCCCAGCATTTT
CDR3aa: CASAGGGVWNQPQHF

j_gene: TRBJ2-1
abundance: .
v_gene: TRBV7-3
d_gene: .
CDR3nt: TGTGCCAGCAGCTTCCCCGGGGGTGAGCAGTTCTTC
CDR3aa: CASSFPGGEQFF

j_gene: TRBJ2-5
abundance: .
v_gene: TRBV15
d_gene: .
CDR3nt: TGTGCCACCAGCACCGAAACATCAGGGAAAGAGACCCAGTACTTC
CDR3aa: CATSTETSGKETQYF

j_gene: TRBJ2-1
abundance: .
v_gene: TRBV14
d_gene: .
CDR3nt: TGTGCCAGCAGCCAAGATGTCTTTAGCGCGAAGGGCAATGAGCAGTTCTTC
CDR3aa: CASSQDVFSAKGNEQFF

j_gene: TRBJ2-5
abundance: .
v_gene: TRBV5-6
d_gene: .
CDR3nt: TGTGCCAGCAGCTTCCAGCGGGAAGAGACCCAGTACTTC
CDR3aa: CASSFQREETQYF

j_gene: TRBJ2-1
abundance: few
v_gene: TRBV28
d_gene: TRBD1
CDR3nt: TGTGCCAGCAGTTTTGGTCGGACAGGGTCGGATGAGCAGTTCTTC
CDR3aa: CASSFGRTGSDEQFF

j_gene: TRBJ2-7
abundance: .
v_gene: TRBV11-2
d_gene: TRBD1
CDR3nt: TGTGCCAGCAGCTTCCCCGGGACAGGGTTCAACGAGCAGTACTTC
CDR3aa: CASSFPGTGFNEQYF

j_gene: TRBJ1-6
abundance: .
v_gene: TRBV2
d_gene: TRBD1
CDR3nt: TGTGCCAGCAGAGATTGGGGACAGGGGAATTCACCCCTCCACTTT
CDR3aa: CASRDWGQGNSPLHF

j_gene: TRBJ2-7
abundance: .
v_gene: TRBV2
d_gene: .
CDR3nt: TGTGCCAGCAGAGGTGTTACAGGGACCTACGAGCAGTACTTC
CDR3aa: CASRGVTGTYEQYF

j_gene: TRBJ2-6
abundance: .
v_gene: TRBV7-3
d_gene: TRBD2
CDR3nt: TGTGCCAGCAGCATTGTAGCGGGAGCTGGGGCCAACGTCCTGACTTTC
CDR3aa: CASSIVAGAGANVLTF

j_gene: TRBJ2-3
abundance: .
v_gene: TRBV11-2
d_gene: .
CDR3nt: TGTGCCAGCACCCCGTCCACAGATACGCAGTATTTT
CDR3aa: CASTPSTDTQYF

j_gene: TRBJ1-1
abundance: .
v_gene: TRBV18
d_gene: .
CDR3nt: TGTGCCAGCTCACCAGCAACCAGGGTCTTGAACACTGAAGCTTTCTTT
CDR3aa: CASSPATRVLNTEAFF

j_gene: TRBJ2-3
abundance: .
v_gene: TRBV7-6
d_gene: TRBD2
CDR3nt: TGTGCCAGCAGCCCCTGGTTAGCGGGAGGTACAGATACGCAGTATTTT
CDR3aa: CASSPWLAGGTDTQYF

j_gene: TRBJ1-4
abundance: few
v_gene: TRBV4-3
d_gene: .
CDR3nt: TGCGCCAGCAGCCAAGGAGGGTACGAAAAACTGTTTTTT
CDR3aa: CASSQGGYEKLFF

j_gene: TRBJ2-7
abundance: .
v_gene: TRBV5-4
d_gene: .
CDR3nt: TGTGCCAGCAGCTCCCGAGGGGGAACGTCCTCCGAGCAGTACTTC
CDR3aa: CASSSRGGTSSEQYF

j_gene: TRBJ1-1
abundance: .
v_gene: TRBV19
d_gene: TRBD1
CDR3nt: TGTGCCAGTAGTATCTGGGGACAGACTAACACTGAAGCTTTCTTT
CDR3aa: CASSIWGQTNTEAFF

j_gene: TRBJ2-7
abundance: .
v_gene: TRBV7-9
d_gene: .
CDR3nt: TGTGCCAGCAGCCTTTGGGAGCTGGAAGAGCAGTACTTC
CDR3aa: CASSLWELEEQYF

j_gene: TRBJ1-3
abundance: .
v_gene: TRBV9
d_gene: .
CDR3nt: TGTGCCAGCAGCCCCAACAGAGACACGGGAAACACCATATATTTT
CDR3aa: CASSPNRDTGNTIYF